Each of the 15 T cell receptor beta chains below was sequenced from the same sample in a study of response to subunit inactivated influenza vaccine (dated by TCRdb to about 2018). Library preparation used RT-PCR. Sequenced on an Illumina HiSeq 2500. The public reads were reanalyzed by TCRdb: fastp trimming at Q25, MiXCR alignment, in-frame beta chains only. Rows are combined by CDR3 protein, so each entry shows the most common genes and DNA. The sample table shows under 750,000 distinct CDR3 sequences, and approximately 10% are seen once. The ten top clones hold more than 8.5% of the sample. The sample in question was PBMCs from blood, obtained on the day of vaccination. These receptors all come from a man aged 45-60 years who received an inactivated influenza vaccine. Donor details come from another sample of the same person, matched by shared clones.

The table lists this clonotype with a few counts. The J gene is TRBJ2-5, the V gene TRBV18; TRBD1 might be the D (6 bases). The CDR3 sequence is 15 residues long. The germline V gene encodes CDR1 KGHSH and CDR2 LQKENI. The germline V and J ends were trimmed by 3 bases and 2 bases, with 13 bases remaining between them. CDR3 sequence: CASSPAGTLQETQYF. CDR3 DNA: TGTGCCAGCTCACCCGCCGGGACACTACAAGAGACCCAGTACTTC.

This clonotype was observed at least ten times. This chain links TRBV11-3 with TRBJ2-5; perhaps TRBD1 as D (7 bases). The CDR3 covers 13 residues. Germline V gene lookup returns CDR1 SGHNT and CDR2 YENEEA. The V and J ends lost 5 bases and 5 bases respectively, with 12 bases between them. The CDR3 region is CASSPGGQETQYF. The DNA of the CDR3 is TGTGCCAGCAGCCCCGGGGGACAGGAGACCCAGTACTTC.

This clonotype was detected only a few times. V usage is TRBV5-1 and J usage is TRBJ2-7; TRBD1 or TRBD2 may be the D gene (5 bases each). The V and J ends lost 4 bases and 2 bases respectively, with 13 bases between them. CDR3 size: 14 residues. Germline CDR1 is SGHRS and CDR2 is YFSETQ. Here the CDR3 reads CASSRGTDPYEQYF. In nucleotides, the CDR3 is TGCGCCAGCAGCCGAGGGACGGACCCCTACGAGCAGTACTTC.

The chain recombines TRBV4-3 with TRBJ1-2, with D possibly being TRBD1 (6 bases). This CDR3 has 14 residues. Trimming removed 1 base at V and 8 bases at J, with 14 bases between. Germline assignment: CDR1 LGHNA and CDR2 YSLEER. The CDR3 spells CASSQGWGANGYTF. The CDR3 nucleotides are TGCGCCAGCAGCCAAGGTTGGGGGGCCAACGGCTACACCTTC.

This clonotype was seen only a few times. The genes are TRBV7-2 and TRBJ2-7; D is perhaps TRBD1 (5 bases). Trimming shortened V by 4 bases and J by 9 bases, and 25 bases separated the two germline ends. Germline-derived CDR1 and CDR2 are SGHTA and FQGNSA. The CDR3 totals 16 residues. CDR3 region: CASSSIGHPPEFGQYF. Here the CDR3 DNA reads TGTGCCAGCAGCTCGATCGGACATCCACCGGAATTCGGGCAGTACTTC.

The chain carries TRBV12-3 or TRBV12-4 and TRBJ2-1; 8 bases are a match to TRBD2. The V segment lost 3 bases and the J segment 6 bases; nucleotides outside the gene matches: 7. This CDR3 comprises 15 residues. The CDR3 is CASSFQGLVRNEQFF. The CDR3 bases are TGTGCCAGCAGTTTTCAGGGACTAGTACGCAATGAGCAGTTCTTC.

A few counts support this clonotype. This CDR3 reads CAWSVYSEQFF. CDR3 DNA: TGTGCCTGGAGTGTATATAGTGAGCAGTTCTTC. J is TRBJ2-1 and V is TRBV30; D not resolved. Per germline, CDR1 GTSNPN and CDR2 SVGIG (reference sequence). The CDR3 loop spans 11 amino acids. V gave up 0 bases and J gave up 9 bases, with 6 bases separating them.

There are many counts of this clonotype. The rearrangement uses TRBV7-9 and TRBJ1-2; D gene unclear. There are 14 residues in the CDR3. Germline V gene sequence: CDR1 SEHNR, CDR2 FQNEAQ (reference sequence). Deletions cut 0 bases from V and 0 bases from J, with 5 bases between. The CDR3, as DNA: TGTGCCAGCAGCTTAGCCACAGCTAACTATGGCTACACCTTC. Residues: CASSLATANYGYTF.

In this sample, this clonotype turned up a few times. Germline and junction disagree at one end, which may indicate a read error. The V call is TRBV12-5, the J call TRBJ2-5; D may be TRBD2 (5 bases). This CDR3 region has 12 residues. The germline V gene has CDR1 LGHNT and CDR2 FRNRAP. CDR3 DNA: TGTGCTAGTGGTTTGGCACCAGGACTTCCCTCCTTC. This gives the protein CASGLAPGLPSF. The variable domain in full, completed from reference TRBV12-5 and TRBJ2-5, reads DARVTQTPRHKVTEMGQEVTMRCQPILGHNTVFWYRQTMMQGLELLAYFRNRAPLDDSGMPKDRFSAEMPDATLATLKIQPSEPRDSAVYFCASGLAPGLPSFGPGTRLLVL.

This chain joins TRBV4-2 and TRBJ2-7; the match to TRBD1 covers 10 bases. This CDR3 is 15 amino acids long. The germline V gene encodes CDR1 LGHNA and CDR2 YNFKEQ. The V segment lost 1 base and the J segment 5 bases; nucleotides outside the gene matches: 5. The DNA of the CDR3 is TGTGCCAGCAGCCAAGCGGGGACAGGGGCCCACGAGCAGTACTTC. Its translation: CASSQAGTGAHEQYF.

This clonotype was picked up a small number of times. This chain connects TRBV12-3 or TRBV12-4 to TRBJ1-5, with TRBD1 identical over 8 bases. This CDR3 spans 15 amino acids. Trimming cost V 6 bases and J 2 bases; bases outside gene matches: 6. CDR3 residues: CASSRTGYGNQPQHF. CDR3 nucleotides: TGTGCCAGCAGCAGGACAGGGTACGGCAATCAGCCCCAGCATTTT.

This clonotype was seen repeatedly, ten times or more. This chain connects TRBV12-3 or TRBV12-4 to TRBJ2-5, with D possibly TRBD1 on 6 matching bases. V gave up 3 bases and J gave up 4 bases, with 15 bases separating them. This CDR3 spans 15 amino acids. CDR3 sequence reads: CASSFGRGFSETQYF. Written as DNA, the CDR3 is TGTGCCAGCAGTTTTGGCAGGGGTTTTTCAGAGACCCAGTACTTC.

This clonotype was picked up many times. The chain carries TRBV28 and TRBJ2-2; D is ambiguous. Per germline, CDR1 MDHEN and CDR2 SYDVKM. The V end was cut by 4 bases, the J end by 7 bases, with 13 bases between. This CDR3 contains 14 residues. CDR3 in DNA: TGTGCCAGCAGTTCATTGATACAACGCGGGGAGCTGTTTTTT. Translated: CASSSLIQRGELFF. Together with reference TRBV28 and TRBJ2-2, the CDR3 gives the full variable domain: DVKVTQSSRYLVKRTGEKVFLECVQDMDHENMFWYRQDPGLGLRLIYFSYDVKMKEKGDIPEGYSVSREKKERFSLILESASTNQTSMYLCASSSLIQRGELFFGEGSRLTVL.

This clonotype has more than one count but fewer than ten. The chain links TRBV6-1 to TRBJ2-5; TRBD2 is a possible D gene (6 bases). V gave up 5 bases and J gave up 5 bases, with 24 bases separating them. This CDR3 is built from 17 residues. The V gene's germline CDR1 is MNHNS and CDR2 SASEGT. CDR3: CASSPPGAGWGRETQYF. The CDR3 DNA follows: TGTGCCAGCAGTCCCCCCGGGGCGGGGTGGGGGAGGGAGACCCAGTACTTC.

This clonotype occurred a few times. The gene calls are TRBV28 and TRBJ2-3; possibly TRBD2 for D (5 bases). This CDR3 has 17 amino acids. Trimming stripped 7 bases from V and 1 base from J, with 21 bases between. Germline V gives CDR1 MDHEN, CDR2 SYDVKM. CDR3 sequence: CASNSGKQRRGTDTQYF. The CDR3 nucleotides are TGTGCCAGCAACTCCGGGAAGCAACGTCGGGGCACAGATACGCAGTATTTT.